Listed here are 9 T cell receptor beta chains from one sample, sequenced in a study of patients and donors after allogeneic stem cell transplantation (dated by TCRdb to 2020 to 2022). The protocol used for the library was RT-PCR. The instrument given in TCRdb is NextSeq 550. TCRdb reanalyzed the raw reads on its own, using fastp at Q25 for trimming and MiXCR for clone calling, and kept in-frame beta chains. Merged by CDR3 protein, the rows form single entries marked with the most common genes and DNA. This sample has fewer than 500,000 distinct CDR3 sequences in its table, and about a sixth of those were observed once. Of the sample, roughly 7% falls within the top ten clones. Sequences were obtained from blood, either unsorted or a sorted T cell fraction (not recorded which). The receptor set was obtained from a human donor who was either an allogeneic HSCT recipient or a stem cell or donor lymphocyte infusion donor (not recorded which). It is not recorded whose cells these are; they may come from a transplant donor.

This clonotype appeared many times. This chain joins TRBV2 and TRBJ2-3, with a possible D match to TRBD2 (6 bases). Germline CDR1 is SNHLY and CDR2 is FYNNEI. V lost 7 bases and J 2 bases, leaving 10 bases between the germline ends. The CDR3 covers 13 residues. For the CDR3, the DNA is TGTGCCAGCAAAGGGGACTTCACAGATACGCAGTATTTT. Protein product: CASKGDFTDTQYF.

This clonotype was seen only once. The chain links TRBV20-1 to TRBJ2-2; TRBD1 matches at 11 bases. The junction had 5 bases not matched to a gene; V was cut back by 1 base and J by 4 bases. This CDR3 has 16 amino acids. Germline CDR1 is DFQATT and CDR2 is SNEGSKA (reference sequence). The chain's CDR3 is CSARGAGTGGTGELFF. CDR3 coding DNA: TGCAGTGCTAGAGGGGCGGGGACAGGGGGCACCGGGGAGCTGTTTTTT.

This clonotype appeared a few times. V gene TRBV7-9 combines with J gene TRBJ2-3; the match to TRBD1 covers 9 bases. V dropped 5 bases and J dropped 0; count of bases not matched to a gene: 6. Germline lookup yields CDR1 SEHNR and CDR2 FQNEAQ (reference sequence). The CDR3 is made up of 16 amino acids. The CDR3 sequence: CASSPPGQGSTDTQYF. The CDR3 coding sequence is TGTGCCAGCAGCCCCCCGGGACAGGGTAGCACAGATACGCAGTATTTT.

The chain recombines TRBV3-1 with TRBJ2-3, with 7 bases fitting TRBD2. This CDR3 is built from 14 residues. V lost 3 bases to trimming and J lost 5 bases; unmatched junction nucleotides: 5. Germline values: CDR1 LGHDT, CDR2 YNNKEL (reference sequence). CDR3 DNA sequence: TGTGCCAGCAGCCAGGAGGGAGGGCAAGATACGCAGTATTTT. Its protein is CASSQEGGQDTQYF.

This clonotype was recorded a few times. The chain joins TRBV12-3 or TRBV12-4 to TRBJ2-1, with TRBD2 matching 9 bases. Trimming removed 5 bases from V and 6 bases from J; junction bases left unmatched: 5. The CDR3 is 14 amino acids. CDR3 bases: TGTGCCAGCAGTCTCTCGACTAGCGGCAATGAGCAGTTCTTC. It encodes CASSLSTSGNEQFF.

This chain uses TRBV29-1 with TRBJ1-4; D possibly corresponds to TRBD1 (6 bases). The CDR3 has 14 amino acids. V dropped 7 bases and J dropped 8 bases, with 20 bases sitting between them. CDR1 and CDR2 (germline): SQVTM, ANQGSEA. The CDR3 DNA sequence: TGCAGCGGGCTCAGGGGTGGTCGGGGGGAAAAACTGTTTTTT. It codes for CSGLRGGRGEKLFF.

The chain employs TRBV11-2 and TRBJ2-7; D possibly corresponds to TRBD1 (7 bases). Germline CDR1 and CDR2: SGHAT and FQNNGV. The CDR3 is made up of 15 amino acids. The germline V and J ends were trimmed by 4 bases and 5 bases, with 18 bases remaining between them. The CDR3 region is CASSSRQGGVHEQYF. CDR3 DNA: TGTGCCAGCAGCTCCCGACAGGGCGGGGTTCACGAGCAGTACTTC.

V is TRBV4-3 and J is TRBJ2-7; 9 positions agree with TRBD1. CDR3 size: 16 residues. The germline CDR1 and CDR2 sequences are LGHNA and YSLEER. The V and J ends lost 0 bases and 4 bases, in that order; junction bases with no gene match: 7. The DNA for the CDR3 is TGCGCCAGCAGCCAAGAGATGGACAGGGGCTATTACGAGCAGTACTTC. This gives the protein CASSQEMDRGYYEQYF.

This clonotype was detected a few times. DNA for the CDR3: TGTGCCAGTAGTATTGACTACAATGAGCAGTTCTTC. It encodes CASSIDYNEQFF. The V gene is TRBV19, the J gene TRBJ2-1; D is uncertain. Trimming removed 3 bases from V and 3 bases from J, with 3 bases in between. CDR1 and CDR2 from the germline V gene are LNHDA and SQIVND (reference sequence). The CDR3 sequence is 12 residues long. The complete variable domain, with remaining parts taken from reference TRBV19 and TRBJ2-1, reads DGGITQSPKYLFRKEGQNVTLSCEQNLNHDAMYWYRQDPGQGLRLIYYSQIVNDFQKGDIAEGYSVSREKKESFPLTVTSAQKNPTAFYLCASSIDYNEQFFGPGTRLTVL.